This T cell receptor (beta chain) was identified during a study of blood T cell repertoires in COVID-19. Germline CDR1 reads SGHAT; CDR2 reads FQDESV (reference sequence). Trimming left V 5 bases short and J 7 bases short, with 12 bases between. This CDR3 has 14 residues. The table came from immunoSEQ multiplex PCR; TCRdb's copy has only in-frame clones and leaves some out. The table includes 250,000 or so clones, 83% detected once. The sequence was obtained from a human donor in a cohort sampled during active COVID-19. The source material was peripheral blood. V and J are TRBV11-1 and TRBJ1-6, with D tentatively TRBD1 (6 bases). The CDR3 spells CASSRQEMNSPLHF. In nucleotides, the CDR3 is TGTGCCAGCAGCAGACAGGAGATGAATTCACCCCTCCACTTT.